The rows below give T cell receptor beta chains drawn from one sample of a study of identical twins. TCRdb fed the 5' RACE reads into MiXCR, producing one record per CDR3 protein. Of 450,000 or so distinct CDR3 sequences in the sample, 12% to 15% were seen once. The same data also contributed to another study, on yellow fever vaccine responses in identical twins.

Material: CD4+ T cells sorted from blood. The receptors originated from a woman aged 18-29 years in good health. Each CDR3 is given with its conserved first and last residue. D genes are given only for firm matches. Clone size is stated in some rows and not others, as once, few, many or a class when expanded.

16 NA TRBJ2-1 TRBD1 TRBV18 CASSPPGTVVSNEQFF TGTGCCAGCTCACCACCCGGGACAGTAGTAAGTAATGAGCAGTTCTTC
15 few TRBJ1-1 NA TRBV7-8 CASSFSRQTNTEAFF TGTGCCAGCAGCTTCTCCCGGCAGACGAACACTGAAGCTTTCTTT
15 NA TRBJ1-6 NA TRBV4-2 CASSQTTGDNSPLHF TGTGCCAGCAGCCAGACAACGGGGGACAATTCACCCCTCCACTTT
15 NA TRBJ2-2 NA TRBV5-1 CASTQLADTTGELFF TGCGCCAGCACCCAGCTAGCAGATACCACCGGGGAGCTGTTTTTT
14 NA TRBJ1-6 TRBD1 TRBV30 CAWSGTGVGSPLHF TGTGCCTGGAGTGGAACAGGGGTTGGTTCACCCCTCCACTTT
11 few TRBJ2-5 NA TRBV7-2 CASRGKETQYF TGTGCCAGCAGGGGGAAAGAGACCCAGTACTTC
17 few TRBJ2-2 NA TRBV7-9 CASSLVVGTRVGGELFF TGTGCCAGCAGCTTAGTGGTGGGGACCCGAGTCGGAGGGGAGCTGTTTTTT
15 few TRBJ2-7 NA TRBV5-1 CASSLVQELKYEQYF TGCGCCAGCAGCTTGGTACAGGAGCTGAAATACGAGCAGTACTTC
17 NA TRBJ1-6 NA TRBV12-1 CASSFGLLWDLDSPLHF TGTGCCAGCAGCTTTGGGCTCCTGTGGGACTTGGATTCACCCCTCCACTTT
17 few TRBJ2-2 TRBD2 TRBV5-1 CASSVWTSGRNTGELFF TGCGCCAGCAGCGTTTGGACTAGCGGGAGGAACACCGGGGAGCTGTTTTTT
16 few TRBJ2-7 TRBD1 TRBV28 CASSQGPGQGAREQYF TGTGCCAGCAGCCAGGGACCGGGACAGGGGGCACGGGAGCAGTACTTC
17 NA TRBJ2-1 TRBD2 TRBV6-2/TRBV6-3 CASSYGSGKSSYNEQFF TGTGCCAGCAGTTACGGGAGCGGGAAAAGCTCCTACAATGAGCAGTTCTTC
16 few TRBJ2-3 TRBD2 TRBV4-2 CASSQETSGLGDTQYF TGTGCCAGCAGCCAAGAGACTAGCGGGTTAGGAGATACGCAGTATTTT
15 NA TRBJ2-3 NA TRBV5-4 CASSPIGREADTQYF TGTGCCAGCAGTCCCATTGGCAGGGAGGCGGATACGCAGTATTTT
13 few TRBJ2-1 NA TRBV11-3 CASSFRRNDEQFF TGTGCCAGCAGCTTTCGCAGGAACGATGAGCAGTTCTTC
14 few TRBJ2-2 NA TRBV3-1 CASSQGRGSGELFF TGTGCCAGCAGCCAAGGAAGGGGGTCCGGGGAGCTGTTTTTT
13 NA TRBJ1-1 NA TRBV12-3/TRBV12-4 CASRMIRDTEAFF TGTGCCAGCAGAATGATCCGGGACACTGAAGCTTTCTTT
11 few TRBJ2-1 NA TRBV7-9 CASSFYDEQFF TGTGCCAGCAGCTTCTATGATGAGCAGTTCTTC
11 few TRBJ1-1 NA TRBV28 CACWVNTEAFF TGTGCCTGTTGGGTGAACACTGAAGCTTTCTTT
17 few TRBJ2-3 TRBD1 TRBV5-1 CASSLTGQGGSPDTQYF TGCGCCAGCAGCTTGACGGGACAGGGGGGCTCTCCAGATACGCAGTATTTT
15 few TRBJ2-7 NA TRBV3-1 CASSQVGVANYEQYF TGTGCCAGCAGCCAAGTTGGGGTAGCGAACTACGAGCAGTACTTC
17 NA TRBJ2-1 TRBD2 TRBV3-1 CASSQDPLGLAGLKQFF TGTGCCAGCAGCCAAGATCCCCTGGGACTAGCGGGGCTAAAGCAGTTCTTC
17 few TRBJ2-1 NA TRBV24-1 CATSFHEIARIHNEQFF TGTGCCACCAGTTTTCACGAAATAGCGAGGATACACAATGAGCAGTTCTTC
14 NA TRBJ2-7 NA TRBV5-6 CASGRGQGYYEQYF TGTGCCAGCGGCCGGGGGCAGGGGTACTACGAGCAGTACTTC
14 few TRBJ2-7 NA TRBV7-2 CASSLSAGRAEQYF TGTGCCAGCAGCTTATCAGCAGGGAGAGCCGAGCAGTACTTC
15 few TRBJ2-1 TRBD1 TRBV28 CASRNRDSSYNEQFF TGTGCCAGCCGCAACCGGGACAGCTCCTACAATGAGCAGTTCTTC
14 NA TRBJ1-5 TRBD1 TRBV5-1 CASSKRQGSQPQHF TGCGCCAGCAGCAAAAGACAGGGAAGTCAGCCCCAGCATTTT
17 few TRBJ2-1 NA TRBV4-2 CASSPTHSGGPYNEQFF TGTGCCAGCAGCCCCACGCACTCCGGGGGCCCTTACAATGAGCAGTTCTTC
15 few TRBJ2-7 NA TRBV20-1 CSASLPGLATNEQYF TGCAGTGCTAGCTTACCGGGGCTAGCAACCAACGAGCAGTACTTC
15 NA TRBJ2-7 NA TRBV2 CASNGGRGLSYEQYF TGTGCCAGCAATGGTGGGCGGGGGCTCTCCTACGAGCAGTACTTC
15 few TRBJ2-7 NA TRBV11-2 CASSPSRGVSYEQYF TGTGCCAGCAGCCCCTCAAGAGGAGTCTCCTACGAGCAGTACTTC
14 few TRBJ2-7 NA TRBV15 CATGALGVSYEQYF TGTGCCACCGGAGCATTGGGGGTCTCCTACGAGCAGTACTTC
11 few TRBJ2-4 NA TRBV6-2/TRBV6-3 CASIQGNIQYF TGTGCCAGCATCCAGGGAAACATTCAGTACTTC
14 many TRBJ2-1 TRBD1 TRBV7-9 CASSLWTGMGEQFF TGTGCCAGCAGCCTCTGGACAGGGATGGGTGAGCAGTTCTTC
13 many TRBJ2-1 NA TRBV29-1 CSVGLGGYNEQFF TGCAGCGTGGGCCTTGGGGGGTACAATGAGCAGTTCTTC
14 NA TRBJ2-5 NA TRBV27 CASSSRFFQETQYF TGTGCCAGCAGTTCGAGGTTTTTCCAAGAGACCCAGTACTTC
15 NA TRBJ2-3 TRBD1 TRBV20-1 CSARVSGGGTDTQYF TGCAGTGCTAGAGTTTCAGGGGGAGGCACAGATACGCAGTATTTT
12 few TRBJ2-5 NA TRBV12-3/TRBV12-4 CASSDTQETQYF TGTGCCAGCAGCGACACACAAGAGACCCAGTACTTC
14 many TRBJ2-3 NA TRBV21-1 CASSHEGGLDTQYF TGTGCCAGCAGCCACGAGGGGGGCTTAGATACGCAGTATTTT
16 few TRBJ2-2 TRBD2 TRBV4-2 CASSRGLADNTGELFF TGTGCCAGCAGCCGCGGACTAGCGGACAACACCGGGGAGCTGTTTTTT
17 few TRBJ2-7 NA TRBV20-1 CSARDKSRGSLVYEQYF TGCAGTGCTAGAGATAAATCCCGCGGATCCCTCGTCTACGAGCAGTACTTC
16 few TRBJ2-1 TRBD1 TRBV5-6 CASSPNDRGSYNEQFF TGTGCCAGCAGCCCGAACGACAGGGGCTCCTACAATGAGCAGTTCTTC
14 few TRBJ2-7 NA TRBV5-4 CASSLDIRDYEQYF TGTGCCAGCAGCTTGGATATCCGGGACTACGAGCAGTACTTC
15 few TRBJ1-1 NA TRBV7-2 CASSFVVRGNTEAFF TGTGCCAGCAGCTTCGTCGTCCGGGGTAACACTGAAGCTTTCTTT
17 few TRBJ2-3 NA TRBV21-1 CASSNPGTNSCLDTQYF TGTGCCAGCAGCAACCCCGGGACAAATAGTTGTTTAGATACGCAGTATTTT